This T cell receptor (beta chain) comes out of a study of response to subunit inactivated influenza vaccine. MiXCR, run by TCRdb on the RT-PCR reads, gives a single entry per CDR3 protein. This sample has about 310,000 distinct CDR3 sequences; 22% occur once, and the top ten carry around 10%. Per the germline V gene, CDR1 is ENHRY and CDR2 is SYGVKD. The V and J ends lost 0 bases and 0 bases respectively, with 8 bases between them. This CDR3 spans 15 amino acids. This clonotype was observed at least ten times. The antigen remains undetermined. Findings and limits, study-wide: Authors proposed each seasonal influenza vaccination draws in few new T cells.

The source of this sequence is a man between 50 and 70 years old who received an inactivated influenza vaccine. The source was PBMCs from blood, collected approximately 20 months after vaccination. The V call is TRBV10-3, the J call TRBJ1-1, with D unclear. The CDR3 bases are TGTGCCATCAGTGAGTCGCTGGAGATGAACACTGAAGCTTTCTTT. It codes for CAISESLEMNTEAFF.